This T cell receptor (beta chain) came from a study of blood T cell repertoires in COVID-19. The ends were cut back, 6 bases at V and 5 bases at J, with 6 bases in the middle. The CDR3 consists of 11 residues. Germline V gene lookup returns CDR1 SGHNT and CDR2 YENEEA. Using immunoSEQ multiplex PCR, the repertoire was profiled, and TCRdb retains in-frame clones only, with some absent. The repertoire holds 250,000 to 400,000 clones, with roughly 90% as singletons. The source material was peripheral blood. The TCR was taken from a woman aged 25 to 39 with COVID-19, enrolled during active disease. This chain links TRBV11-3 with TRBJ2-3; D unresolved. As DNA, the CDR3 is TGTGCCAGCAGAACCGGAGATACGCAGTATTTT. It yields the protein CASRTGDTQYF.